This T cell receptor beta chain was found in a study of CD8 T cells in ankylosing spondylitis. Broader study findings: Disease-linked clones displayed a CD8+ phenotype and appeared relatively rarely in peripheral blood. Certain motif variants had earlier appeared in reactive arthritis synovial fluid and blood. Apparently characteristic of ankylosing spondylitis blood was a TCR beta motif (under ten highly homologous variants).

From the 5' RACE reads, TCRdb called clonotypes with MiXCR, one entry per CDR3 protein. The sample lists about 440,000 distinct CDR3 sequences; 17% were seen once. Concerning this clonotype: Its matching antigen is unknown.

The CDR3 consists of 15 residues. V shed 7 bases and J shed 2 bases, with 20 bases lying between them. Germline CDR1 SQVTM, CDR2 ANQGSEA. This chain links TRBV29-1 with TRBJ1-2; weak D call: TRBD1 (5 bases). The sequence was collected from a male donor with ankylosing spondylitis. The specimen sequenced was blood, either unsorted or a sorted T cell fraction (not recorded which). Here the CDR3 reads CSAPTRDSRNYGYTF. The DNA of the CDR3 is TGCAGCGCTCCTACTCGGGACTCCCGGAACTATGGCTACACCTTC.